Below are 10 T cell receptor beta chains sequenced from a single sample in a study of OX40 agonist ivuxolimab in advanced cancers. Sequenced by immunoSEQ multiplex PCR; TCRdb stores in-frame clones only, minus some. The data show roughly 30,000 clones, roughly nine tenths seen once. The sequencing here drew on CD4+ or CD8+ T cells sorted from blood, taken in a trial of the OX40 agonist ivuxolimab. These receptors all come from an adult with an advanced solid tumor such as melanoma, head and neck, liver or kidney cancer.

This clone came up once. The chain carries TRBV5-4 and TRBJ2-7; D possibly corresponds to TRBD2 (6 bases). The germline V gene has CDR1 SGHNT and CDR2 YYREEE (reference sequence). The CDR3 has 12 residues. Trimming stripped 4 bases from V and 5 bases from J, with 10 bases between. This chain's CDR3 is CASSRSGDEQYF. Here the CDR3 DNA reads TGTGCCAGCAGCCGTTCGGGGGACGAGCAGTACTTC. Looking up the rest from reference TRBV5-4 and TRBJ2-7 gives the full variable domain: ETGVTQSPTHLIKTRGQQVTLRCSSQSGHNTVSWYQQALGQGPQFIFQYYREEENGRGNFPPRFSGLQFPNYSSELNVNALELDDSALYLCASSRSGDEQYFGPGTRLTVT.

The gene calls are TRBV6-1 and TRBJ1-4; D might be TRBD1 (6 bases). This CDR3 comprises 14 residues. Germline V gives CDR1 MNHNS, CDR2 SASEGT. The V gene lost 3 bases and the J gene lost 7 bases, with 12 bases spanning the gap. The CDR3 DNA is TGTGCCAGCAGTGAGGGTTTAGGGGGTGAAAAACTGTTTTTT. It is translated as CASSEGLGGEKLFF.

The chain uses TRBV28 and TRBJ1-2; D not resolved. This CDR3 contains 13 residues. CDR1 and CDR2 (germline): MDHEN, SYDVKM. V lost 4 bases and J 3 bases, leaving 9 bases between the germline ends. The CDR3 sequence: CASSYSGHYGYTF. The CDR3 DNA follows: TGTGCCAGCAGTTATTCCGGGCACTATGGCTACACCTTC.

The sample holds one count of this clone. The chain recombines TRBV11-2 with TRBJ1-3; D unresolved. The CDR3 runs to 15 residues. Germline V CDR1 and CDR2: SGHAT, FQNNGV. The V and J ends lost 3 bases and 3 bases respectively, with 12 bases between them. Here the CDR3 DNA reads TGTGCCAGCAGCTTCTGGGGAGGCAGTGGAAACACCATATATTTT. Protein: CASSFWGGSGNTIYF.

The table lists this clone with a count of one. The chain couples TRBV28 to TRBJ1-3; the D gene is possibly TRBD1 (5 bases). The length of the CDR3 is 16 residues. Between the trimmed V and J ends, which lost 4 bases and 0 bases, there was a span of 13 bases. Germline V gene data show CDR1 as MDHEN and CDR2 as SYDVKM. DNA of the CDR3: TGTGCCAGCAGTTCCGGGGGGGGAGTCTCTGGAAACACCATATATTTT. Amino acids: CASSSGGGVSGNTIYF.

The CDR3 region has the DNA TGTGCCAGCAGTTTAGCGGGAGACTACAATGAGCAGTTCTTC. It translates to CASSLAGDYNEQFF. The J gene is TRBJ2-1, the V gene TRBV27, with 7 bases aligning to TRBD2. Per the germline V gene, CDR1 is MNHEY and CDR2 is SMNVEV (reference sequence). The CDR3 contains 14 residues. V lost 2 bases and J lost 3; bases outside the gene matches: 1.

The rearrangement joins TRBV5-6 to TRBJ2-3; D may be TRBD2 (6 bases). This CDR3 spans 12 amino acids. V was trimmed by 4 bases and J by 5 bases, leaving 8 bases between them. Germline V CDR1 and CDR2: SGHDT, YYEEEE. Written as DNA, the CDR3 is TGTGCCAGCAGCAACGGGGGAGATACGCAGTATTTT. It specifies CASSNGGDTQYF.

The chain couples TRBV19 to TRBJ1-1, with 11 bases fitting TRBD1. V shed 1 base, J shed 6 bases, and the junction held 7 bases outside the gene matches. This CDR3 comprises 16 residues. The germline V gene encodes CDR1 LNHDA and CDR2 SQIVND (reference sequence). The CDR3 region has the DNA TGTGCCAGTAGTATAGTGGACAGGGGGCGTGTGGCTGAAGCTTTCTTT. As protein: CASSIVDRGRVAEAFF.

The rearrangement uses TRBV18 and TRBJ1-5, with D possibly being TRBD1 (5 bases). V was cut by 3 bases and J by 2 bases, with 5 bases left in between. CDR3 length: 13 residues. Germline V gene data show CDR1 as KGHSH and CDR2 as LQKENI. CDR3 loop: CASSPGGNQPQHF. CDR3 in DNA: TGTGCCAGCTCACCGGGGGGCAATCAGCCCCAGCATTTT.

This sequence joins TRBV9 and TRBJ2-7, with 7 bases matching TRBD2. V gave up 3 bases and J gave up 0 bases; unmatched junction bases: 3. The length of the CDR3 is 14 residues. Looked up from germline, CDR1 is SGDLS and CDR2 is YYNGEE. CDR3 sequence: CASSESGTSYEQYF. The CDR3 DNA reads as TGTGCCAGCAGCGAAAGCGGGACCTCCTACGAGCAGTACTTC.